The 3 T cell receptor beta chains below were found in one sample sequenced in a study of long-term antiretroviral therapy in people with HIV. With survey level as its setting, the immunoSEQ assay was v3.0. Generated by immunoSEQ multiplex PCR, the TCRdb table keeps only in-frame clones and is missing some. Of about 19,000 clones in the sample, roughly 89% are singletons; the top ten hold around 4%. The sample in question was unsorted PBMCs, obtained 2.1 years after starting antiretroviral therapy. Receptors originate from a man younger than 30 with HIV.

The gene calls are TRBV4-3 and TRBJ1-6; TRBD1 matches 7 bases. V trimming: 4 bases; J trimming: 9 bases; junction bases outside the gene matches: 12. Germline CDR1 LGHNA, CDR2 YSLEER. The CDR3 sequence is 16 residues long. The CDR3 loop reads CASSRRFDRDGSPLHF. In DNA, the CDR3 is TGCGCCAGCAGCCGACGATTTGACAGGGACGGTTCACCCCTCCACTTT.

This clone has a single count. This sequence joins TRBV25-1 and TRBJ1-6; tentatively, D is TRBD1 (5 bases). The CDR3 is 15 amino acids. Germline-derived CDR1 and CDR2 are MGHDK and SYGVNS. The ends were cut back, 3 bases at V and 2 bases at J, with 8 bases in the middle. Here the CDR3 DNA reads TGTGCCAGCAGTGAGGGGGGAACCTATAATTCACCCCTCCACTTT. Protein: CASSEGGTYNSPLHF.

V usage is TRBV27 and J usage is TRBJ2-7; D is unclear. This CDR3 comprises 12 residues. CDR1 is MNHEY, CDR2 SMNVEV, per germline (reference sequence). Between the trimmed V and J ends, which lost 5 bases and 5 bases, there was a span of 10 bases. CDR3 sequence: CASSKGPHEQYF. Written as DNA, the CDR3 is TGTGCCAGCAGTAAAGGGCCCCACGAGCAGTACTTC.